The TCR beta chain described here comes from a study of cytotoxic CD8 clonotypes in ibrutinib-treated CLL. This clone has only a few counts. The assay was immunoSEQ multiplex PCR, and TCRdb's table has in-frame clones only and misses some. This sample carries roughly 250,000 clones, 70% of them seen once, and the ten largest clones take less than 20%. The source of approximately 2 micrograms of genomic DNA for TCR beta libraries was cryopreserved PBMCs. This TCR came from a human donor with chronic lymphocytic leukemia. This sample comprised PBMCs, obtained after 24 months of ibrutinib treatment.

CDR3 sequence (DNA): TGCGCCAGCAGCCAAAGCCTCGTTTATGAGGGGAATGCTTTCTTT. This codes for CASSQSLVYEGNAFF. The chain is built from TRBV4-1 and TRBJ1-1, with D perhaps TRBD1 (5 bases). V lost 2 bases to trimming and J lost 11 bases, with 21 bases between them. The germline gives CDR1 MGHRA, CDR2 YSYEKL. The CDR3 has 15 residues.